Described below is a single TCR beta chain sequence and its context. The antigen is undetermined. This specimen belongs to a study of blood T cells in healthy people across ages. Notes on the study in general: TCR beta diversity per million T cells fell roughly linearly with age.

This CDR3 is 14 amino acids long. CDR1 MDHEN and CDR2 SYDVKM come from the germline V gene. Combining a sample-barcoded 5' primer with a J-beta primer mix, a second PCR ran for roughly 7 to 12 cycles. Each cDNA molecule received a tag from a template-switch adaptor that had 12 random nucleotides. Every individual sample yielded 2.5 million or more paired-end reads (each containing CDR3). One entry per CDR3 protein results from TCRdb running MiXCR on the 5' RACE reads. Altogether about 1.8 million distinct CDR3 sequences are present, around half being singletons, with the ten largest covering less than 2.5%.

The sequenced material came from blood. The J gene is TRBJ2-1, the V gene TRBV28; 7 bases are shared with TRBD1. The end of the DNA fits TRBJ2-7 better, so the J call may be wrong. The source is a woman aged 40 to 49 in good health. CDR3 nucleotide sequence: TGTGCCAGCAGTTCCTGGGACAGTAGAGATGAGCAGTACTTC. Its protein product is CASSSWDSRDEQYF.